The source of this T cell receptor beta chain is a study of T cells in Graves' hyperthyroidism and ophthalmopathy. Study summary: Peripheral blood specimens were obtained at initial diagnosis, prior to any treatment.

V gave up 7 bases and J gave up 2 bases, with 17 bases separating them. Germline V gives CDR1 MNHEY, CDR2 SMNVEV (reference sequence). This CDR3 is 16 amino acids long. This clonotype came up a few times. No antigen is known for it. TCR beta CDR3 region amplification was performed from RNA transcripts. HTBI primers were the set used in a first-round RT-PCR of the TCR CDR3. Each CDR3 protein is one row after TCRdb ran MiXCR on the multiplex PCR reads. In the table there are fewer than 450,000 distinct CDR3 sequences, about 18% of which are singletons. Study results and caveats: Appearing also in blood were most of the thyroid clonotypes expanded above 0.001.

The clonotype was recovered from a man younger than 30 with Graves' ophthalmopathy. Sample: blood. J is TRBJ2-2 and V is TRBV27; no definite D call. The CDR3: CASILLSGGNTGELFF. CDR3 DNA sequence: TGTGCCAGCATCCTTCTATCGGGCGGTAACACCGGGGAGCTGTTTTTT.